Below, one T cell receptor beta chain is given with its context. No cognate antigen has been identified for it. No quality values exist for individual bases; no much larger clone is one base distant. Using the deep immunoSEQ assay, TCR CDR3 regions were amplified from genomic DNA by multiplex PCR. For each cell subset, the extracted genomic DNA was distributed evenly across all wells of several immunoSEQ 96-well plates, and each plate served as one replicate. Each replicate PCR for sorted subsets received about 180 ng genomic DNA, equal to roughly 30,000 T cell genomes. Purified libraries were quantified with a Qubit 3.0 fluorometer, sized on a Bioanalyzer 2100, and re-quantified with the KAPA Library Quantification kit. Every immunoSEQ 96-well plate was sequenced on a separate single-read 150-cycle Illumina NextSeq 550 flow cell. On the study's bioinformatics: Because the immunoSEQ output included only junctional sequences and no quality scores, the filtering could not be the same as the filtering used for full-length reads. To assign V/J genes and CDR3, sequences were annotated using PyIR, a Python wrapper for IgBLAST v1.9, with IMGT germline references. Reads were filtered out if the reads had weak V/J assignments (E-value above 1e-6), no CDR3, stop codons, out-of-frame junctions, or ambiguous translated residues. V3J clonotypes were defined as sequences sharing the same inferred V gene, J gene, and CDR3 amino acid sequence. To compute the percentage overlap between repertoires, the number of shared unique clonotypes was divided by the size of the smaller repertoire. Repertoire richness was assessed with RTK rarefaction, the Chao1 estimator, and Recon v2.1 estimates of unobserved clonotypes. Generation probabilities for all TCRbeta clonotypes obtained by the gDNA method from four donors were computed using OLGA. TCRdb holds this immuneACCESS table with in-frame rearrangements only. Some clones are missing; in checked studies, unresolved V genes explain under half, and the rest has no known cause. V and J calls and clone size are given by that table; D and trimming were obtained from the DNA. The sample has about 800,000 clones on record, 90% to 97% of them singletons. The ten biggest clones cover less than 0.25% of the sample.

CD8 naive samples consisted of CD45RO-negative cells that were positively selected for CCR7, yielding a CD45RA+CCR7+ population without TemRA cells. The donors were healthy, HIV-negative adults with no recently reported acute infections or vaccinations. Every donor was a Caucasian adult residing in Nashville, Tennessee, USA. After blood collection by leukapheresis, PBMCs were isolated using Ficoll-Histopaque density gradient centrifugation and then cryopreserved in the vapor phase of liquid nitrogen. Analytical flow cytometry was used to check the purity and quantity of each magnetically sorted T cell population. From each sorted fraction, genomic DNA was isolated and quantified by UV absorbance on a Nanodrop 2000c. The sample is drawn from a study of shared clonotypes between healthy human individuals (dated by TCRdb to the early 2020s). Background for the entire study: The cohort included three men and a couple of women between 18 and 49 years of age. Per donor, three plates each were used for CD4 naive and CD4 memory, two for CD8 naive, and one for CD8 memory. Blood TCR repertoires of roughly five healthy adults were deeply sequenced to estimate repertoire size and the extent of clonotype sharing between individuals. Different laboratories and diverse techniques were used to prepare libraries and sequence TCR repertoires, to increase sequencing depth and limit assay-specific biases. Leukapheresis yielded between about 0.85 and 9.5 billion PBMCs per donor. General conclusions and limits of the study: Across four donors, about 5.2% of naive CD4, more than 3% of naive CD8, 2.3% of memory CD4, and about 0.4% of memory CD8 clonotypes were shared. Based on pairwise subsampling, the degree of clonotype sharing among donors was expected to be affected by sequencing depth. Even with the large sequencing depth, rarefaction of the sorted-subset datasets indicated that sequencing was incomplete. Compared with non-shared clonotypes, the clonotypes found in all four sorted-subset donors had higher generation probabilities. The small number of donors limited the genetic and exposure-history diversity represented. Sampling was limited to blood, and TCR repertoires in tissue likely differ from TCR repertoires in blood. Estimated clonotype richness was generally larger for naive than for memory subsets.

CDR1 and CDR2, per the germline V gene (reference sequence), are GTSNPN and SVGIG. V loses 8 bases, J loses 2 bases, and the germline ends lie 10 bases apart. Spanning cysteine to phenylalanine, the CDR3 consists of 11 amino acids. This entry keeps only the CDR3 DNA: 33 bases, framed from base 1. The chain couples TRBV30 to TRBJ2-7, and TRBD2 may be the D gene, going by 5 matching bases. The sample consisted of naive CD8+ T cells sorted from blood. The cell subset or site label here, explained by the study, means: CD45RA+CCR7+. The clonotype comes from a man aged 25 to 45 in good health. The CDR3 protein is CAGGWPYEQYF. The nucleotide sequence is TGTGCCGGAGGATGGCCCTACGAGCAGTACTTC. Where the CDR3 stops, the reference TRBV30 and TRBJ2-7 genes take over; the full variable domain is SQTIHQWPATLVQPVGSPLSLECTVEGTSNPNLYWYRQAAGRGLQLLFYSVGIGQISSEVPQNLSASRPQDRQFILSSKKLLLSDSGFYLCAGGWPYEQYFGPGTRLTVT.